The 13 T cell receptor beta chains below come from one sample, sequenced in a study of shared clonotypes between healthy human individuals. The naive CD8 subset, CD45RO-negative cells positively selected for CCR7, excluded terminally differentiated effector memory CD45RA+ cells. Using immunoSEQ multiplex PCR, the repertoire was profiled, and TCRdb retains in-frame clones only, with some absent. The table has around 2,000,000 clones, roughly 95% seen once. The sample was naive CD8+ T cells sorted from blood. Source of these receptors: a man between 18 and 35 years old in good health.

This chain connects TRBV5-6 to TRBJ2-7; no definite D call. Per germline, CDR1 SGHDT and CDR2 YYEEEE. The CDR3 covers 16 residues. With 2 bases removed from V and 4 bases from J, the gap between germline ends came to 19 bases. DNA for the CDR3: TGTGCCAGCAGCTTCGATCCTGGCGGTCTCAGTTACGAGCAGTACTTC. It codes for CASSFDPGGLSYEQYF.

The CDR3 loop reads CASGANYGYTF. Here the CDR3 DNA reads TGTGCCAGCGGAGCTAACTATGGCTACACCTTC. The chain is built from TRBV9 and TRBJ1-2; D unresolved. Trimming removed 7 bases at V and 0 bases at J, with 4 bases between. This CDR3 is 11 amino acids long. Germline assignment: CDR1 SGDLS and CDR2 YYNGEE.

The chain uses TRBV7-9 and TRBJ1-4; no firm D call. V was clipped by 2 bases and J by 4 bases, with 14 bases between them. Per germline, CDR1 SEHNR and CDR2 FQNEAQ (reference sequence). The CDR3 covers 16 residues. The CDR3 nucleotides read TGTGCCAGCAGCTTATCCACCCAATACAGTAATGAAAAACTGTTTTTT. Translating it yields CASSLSTQYSNEKLFF.

This clone was seen only once. J is TRBJ1-2 and V is TRBV6-4; D uncertain. Deletions cut 7 bases from V and 0 bases from J, with 18 bases between. The CDR3 is 16 residues long. CDR1 is MRHNA and CDR2 is SNTAGT in the germline V gene. The CDR3 sequence is CASTDARGSTNYGYTF. The CDR3 nucleotides read TGTGCCAGCACGGATGCCCGCGGCAGCACTAACTATGGCTACACCTTC.

V usage is TRBV4-1 and J usage is TRBJ1-5; D is unclear. Trimming left V 0 bases short and J 7 bases short, with 10 bases between. Per the germline V gene, CDR1 is MGHRA and CDR2 is YSYEKL. The CDR3 sequence is 14 residues long. The DNA of the CDR3 is TGCGCCAGCAGCCAAGAGGCTGGGTGGCAGCCCCAGCATTTT. This codes for CASSQEAGWQPQHF.

The V gene is TRBV28, the J gene TRBJ2-5, with D possibly TRBD1 on 6 matching bases. The germline V and J ends were trimmed by 3 bases and 0 bases, with 11 bases remaining between them. The CDR3 sequence is 15 residues long. Germline assignment: CDR1 MDHEN and CDR2 SYDVKM. The CDR3 sequence: CASSLGDRYQETQYF. CDR3 nucleotides: TGTGCCAGCAGTTTGGGAGACAGGTACCAAGAGACCCAGTACTTC.

The chain recombines TRBV28 with TRBJ2-5, with TRBD1 identical over 10 bases. The CDR3 is made up of 16 amino acids. CDR1 is MDHEN, CDR2 SYDVKM, per germline. Trimming took 4 bases from V and 5 from J; bases not matched to a gene: 10. The CDR3 reads CASSSPDRGRRETQYF. The DNA of the CDR3 is TGTGCCAGCAGTTCCCCCGACAGGGGGCGCCGGGAGACCCAGTACTTC.

To note about this clone: This specimen includes other DNA sequences encoding the same CDR3. This rearrangement joins TRBV13 to TRBJ2-7; 7 bases align to TRBD1. The germline gives CDR1 PRHDT, CDR2 FYEKMQ (reference sequence). The trim removed 5 bases at V and 3 bases at J, leaving 4 bases unmatched. The CDR3 spans 13 residues. CDR3 in amino acids: CASSLAGGYEQYF. The CDR3 nucleotides read TGTGCCAGCAGCCTAGCAGGGGGCTACGAGCAGTACTTC.

Note on this clone: A junction end diverges from the germline sequence, so it may reflect a read error. The chain employs TRBV6-1 and TRBJ2-1; maybe TRBD2 (5 bases). Germline CDR1 is MNHNS and CDR2 is SASEGT. This CDR3 is built from 11 residues. This CDR3 is CASSEADGMVF. The CDR3, as DNA: TGTGCCAGCAGTGAAGCCGACGGGATGGTCTTC.

This chain links TRBV19 with TRBJ2-1; D not resolved. In germline, CDR1 is LNHDA, CDR2 SQIVND (reference sequence). The V and J ends lost 6 bases and 4 bases respectively, with 10 bases between them. The CDR3 contains 13 residues. Written as DNA, the CDR3 is TGTGCCAGTAGCATTAAGTCTTACAATGAGCAGTTCTTC. Amino acid sequence: CASSIKSYNEQFF.

The chain has TRBV2 and TRBJ1-2, with D tentatively TRBD1 (6 bases). V was pared by 2 bases and J by 4 bases, with 17 bases between. CDR3 length equals 16 residues. CDR1 is SNHLY, CDR2 FYNNEI, per germline. CDR3 residues: CASSETPGVPGYGYTF. The DNA for the CDR3 is TGTGCCAGCAGTGAAACCCCAGGGGTCCCAGGCTATGGCTACACCTTC.

The chain combines TRBV27 with TRBJ2-2; TRBD2 matches at 9 bases. Germline-derived CDR1 and CDR2 are MNHEY and SMNVEV (reference sequence). V trimming: 7 bases; J trimming: 0 bases; junction bases outside the gene matches: 15. The CDR3 has 19 residues. The CDR3: CASTEWASGVPANTGELFF. CDR3 coding DNA: TGTGCCAGCACCGAATGGGCTAGCGGGGTCCCCGCGAACACCGGGGAGCTGTTTTTT.

This chain links TRBV7-2 with TRBJ2-7; D might be TRBD1 (6 bases). V was shortened by 2 bases and J by 0 bases, with 14 bases between the two germline ends. Germline values: CDR1 SGHTA, CDR2 FQGNSA. This CDR3 region has 16 residues. The CDR3 sequence is CASSLTPTGYSYEQYF. CDR3 DNA sequence: TGTGCCAGCAGCTTAACGCCGACAGGTTACTCCTACGAGCAGTACTTC. The full variable domain, rest sourced from reference TRBV7-2 and TRBJ2-7, is GAGVSQSPSNKVTEKGKDVELRCDPISGHTALYWYRQSLGQGLEFLIYFQGNSAPDKSGLPSDRFSAERTGGSVSTLTIQRTQQEDSAVYLCASSLTPTGYSYEQYFGPGTRLTVT.